Listed below are T cell receptor beta chains from one sample, sequenced in a study of T cell changes during pregnancy in multiple sclerosis. Assay: immunoSEQ multiplex PCR; the TCRdb copy retains only in-frame clones and omits some. Among tens of thousands of clones listed, almost 95% were seen once. Material: peripheral blood, obtained in the third trimester of pregnancy. These receptors all stem from a female donor in good health, enrolled as a control in a pregnancy study. Each CDR3 is given with its conserved first and last residue. D genes are given only for firm matches. Clone sizes are given selectively: once, few, many, or a class where the clone is expanded.

J	V	size	D	DNA	CDR3
TRBJ1-1	TRBV18	.	.	TGTGCCAGCTCACTCTCCGGGGGGTTGAACACTGAAGCTTTCTTT	CASSLSGGLNTEAFF
TRBJ2-3	TRBV30	.	TRBD2	TGTGCCTGGAACCTAGCGGAACCCACCCAGTATTTT	CAWNLAEPTQYF
TRBJ2-7	TRBV10-3	.	TRBD2	TGTGCCATCAGTGATACTAGCGGGGACGAGCAGTACTTC	CAISDTSGDEQYF
TRBJ1-2	TRBV2	.	TRBD1	TGTGCCAGCAGCTATGGGACAGGGATCAATAACTATGGCTACACCTTC	CASSYGTGINNYGYTF
TRBJ2-7	TRBV5-6	.	TRBD2	TGTGCCAGCAGCTATGGGACTAGCGGGGGTTACGAGCAGTACTTC	CASSYGTSGGYEQYF
TRBJ2-1	TRBV10-3	.	.	TGTGCCATCAGTGAGTCGAGCCCACGAAGCCTATACAATGAGCAGTTCTTC	CAISESSPRSLYNEQFF
TRBJ1-1	TRBV2	.	TRBD1	TGTGCCAGCAGATCTGACAGGGGCGCACGATCCGCAGCTTTCTTT	CASRSDRGARSAAFF
TRBJ2-6	TRBV27	.	TRBD1	TGTGCCAGCAGTAGACAGGGGAACTCTGGGGCCAACGTCCTGACTTTC	CASSRQGNSGANVLTF
TRBJ1-5	TRBV5-8	.	.	TGTGCCAGCAGCTTGTACAATCAGCCCCAGCATTTT	CASSLYNQPQHF
TRBJ2-7	TRBV28	.	.	TGTGCCAGCGGGGACACTCCCTACGAGCAGTACTTC	CASGDTPYEQYF
TRBJ2-3	TRBV10-3	.	TRBD1	TGTGCCATCAGAACCGGGACAGGGGGCCAGTATACGCAGTATTTT	CAIRTGTGGQYTQYF
TRBJ2-5	TRBV9	.	.	TGTGCCAGCAGCGTAGGCAGGGCTGGTCGGGAGACCCAGTACTTC	CASSVGRAGRETQYF
TRBJ1-5	TRBV19	.	.	TGTGCCAGTAGTACTGTGGGGAGGTATCAGCCCCAGCATTTT	CASSTVGRYQPQHF
TRBJ2-3	TRBV5-4	once	.	TGTGCCAGCAGTTCGATTGGAGGGGGGGGAGATACGCAGTATTTT	CASSSIGGGGDTQYF
TRBJ2-3	TRBV6-5	.	.	TGTGCCAGCAGTTACCGGGGTATTGGCACAGATACGCAGTATTTT	CASSYRGIGTDTQYF
TRBJ2-4	TRBV28	.	.	TGTGCCAGCAGTTTATCTACAGCTGTGGTGGGGTACTTC	CASSLSTAVVGYF